This TCR beta chain was observed in a study of shared clonotypes between healthy human individuals. Unmatched junction bases numbered 4, after V lost 3 bases and J lost 5 bases. Germline CDR1 SGHRS, CDR2 YFSETQ. This CDR3 is built from 13 residues. Points from the study as a whole: It was anticipated that sequencing depth would influence how many clonotypes donors shared.

About this clone itself: No antigen is known for it.

Replicate PCRs for sorted subsets used 200 to 250 ng DNA; this equaled 25,000 to 30,000 T cell genomes. Repertoires were generated with immunoSEQ multiplex PCR, while TCRdb's copy carries only in-frame clones and drops some. The sample has roughly 2.2 million clones; about nine tenths are singletons. The receptor was isolated from a man aged 18 to 35 in good health. Some clones in this sample may be carry-over from other donors' samples. Sequenced: naive CD4+ T cells from PBMCs. Documented subset: CD45RA+ positively selected. The rearrangement links TRBV5-1 to TRBJ1-2, with TRBD1 identical over 7 bases. CDR3 DNA: TGCGCCAGCAGCTGGGACAGAGCATATGGCTACACCTTC. Translation gives CASSWDRAYGYTF.